This is a list of T cell receptor beta chains from one sample in a study of T-cell memory formation after mild COVID-19. A single record per CDR3 protein comes from TCRdb applying MiXCR to the 5' RACE reads. In the table there are roughly 350,000 distinct CDR3 sequences, around 20% of which are singletons. Sequencing was done on a sample of PBMCs or a T cell subset sorted from them (not recorded which). Every receptor here comes from an adult woman who had mild COVID-19 (a few samples of this study predate the infection). Cell type and time point are not known. Both conserved end residues are part of each CDR3. Fields, in order: J gene, clone size, D gene, V gene, CDR3 protein, CDR3 DNA. The D gene is left open where the match is weak. Clone size, where shown, is once, few, many, or a class for clones that have expanded.

>TRBJ2-7|few|-|TRBV24-1
CATSDLVNYEQYF
TGTGCCACCAGTGATTTGGTCAACTACGAGCAGTACTTC
>TRBJ2-3|-|-|TRBV3-1
CASSQPSDTQYF
TGTGCCAGCAGCCAGCCTTCAGATACGCAGTATTTT
>TRBJ2-7|-|-|TRBV11-2
CASSSLRDTLRRLPYEQYF
TGTGCCAGCAGCTCCCTCCGGGACACCCTGAGGCGGTTACCCTACGAGCAGTACTTC
>TRBJ1-5|-|TRBD1|TRBV6-5
CASSRTGDNQPQHF
TGTGCCAGCAGCCGGACAGGGGATAATCAGCCCCAGCATTTT
>TRBJ2-5|-|TRBD2|TRBV4-2
CASSQDPSGRAGETQYF
TGTGCCAGCAGCCAAGATCCTAGCGGGAGGGCCGGTGAGACCCAGTACTTC
>TRBJ1-4|-|-|TRBV6-1
CASYGQINEKLFF
TGTGCCAGCTATGGACAGATAAATGAAAAACTGTTTTTT
>TRBJ1-1|-|-|TRBV28
CASSLLARGDTEAFF
TGTGCCAGCAGTTTATTAGCCAGGGGAGACACTGAAGCTTTCTTT
>TRBJ2-7|few|TRBD1|TRBV7-2
CASSLDRARSYEQYF
TGTGCCAGCAGCTTGGACAGGGCGAGGAGCTACGAGCAGTACTTC
>TRBJ2-7|-|-|TRBV20-1
CSHARLAGRYEQYF
TGCAGTCATGCTAGGTTGGCGGGGCGGTACGAGCAGTACTTC
>TRBJ2-3|few|-|TRBV12-3/TRBV12-4
CASSLFRETDTQYF
TGTGCCAGCAGTTTATTCCGGGAAACAGATACGCAGTATTTT
>TRBJ2-7|-|-|TRBV4-2
CASSQENSYEQYF
TGTGCCAGCAGCCAAGAGAACTCCTACGAGCAGTACTTC
>TRBJ2-2|-|TRBD2|TRBV4-1
CASSQDPSGGPGGELFF
TGCGCCAGCAGCCAAGACCCTAGCGGGGGGCCTGGCGGGGAGCTGTTTTTT
>TRBJ1-2|-|-|TRBV12-3/TRBV12-4
CASSLSPGGGYGYTF
TGTGCCAGCAGCCTATCCCCGGGGGGAGGCTATGGCTACACCTTC
>TRBJ2-1|-|TRBD2|TRBV30
CAWSGRTSGSNEQFF
TGTGCCTGGAGTGGGAGGACTAGCGGGAGCAATGAGCAGTTCTTC
>TRBJ1-1|many|-|TRBV11-2
CASSRQPGTEAFF
TGTGCCAGCAGCCGACAACCTGGCACTGAAGCTTTCTTT
>TRBJ2-5|few|-|TRBV20-1
CSARLPFGYQETQYF
TGCAGTGCTAGACTCCCTTTCGGCTACCAAGAGACCCAGTACTTC
>TRBJ2-3|few|-|TRBV12-3/TRBV12-4
CASHPGLSTDTQYF
TGTGCCAGCCACCCCGGGCTCAGCACAGATACGCAGTATTTT
>TRBJ2-7|-|-|TRBV25-1
CASNLGLYEQYF
TGTGCCAGCAATCTAGGTCTCTACGAGCAGTACTTC
>TRBJ1-6|-|TRBD1|TRBV10-3
CAARQGSYNSPLHF
TGTGCCGCCAGACAGGGCTCCTATAATTCACCCCTCCACTTT
>TRBJ2-5|-|-|TRBV6-5
CASSYAQGSVETQYF
TGTGCCAGCAGTTACGCGCAGGGGTCTGTGGAGACCCAGTACTTC
>TRBJ2-7|-|TRBD1|TRBV5-1
CASSSQPGQSYEQYF
TGCGCCAGCAGCTCACAGCCGGGACAGTCCTACGAGCAGTACTTC
>TRBJ1-2|few|-|TRBV10-3
CAIGTIVGDGYTF
TGTGCCATCGGGACAATCGTTGGCGATGGCTACACCTTC
>TRBJ1-6|few|TRBD1|TRBV4-1
CASSRQGELGSPLHF
TGCGCCAGCAGCCGACAGGGAGAACTGGGCTCACCCCTCCACTTT
>TRBJ2-1|few|TRBD2|TRBV12-3/TRBV12-4
CASSLAGQTSGAYNEQFF
TGTGCCAGCAGTTTAGCCGGCCAGACTAGCGGAGCCTACAATGAGCAGTTCTTC
>TRBJ2-1|many|-|TRBV5-1
CASSLGPNEQFF
TGCGCCAGCAGCCTGGGGCCAAATGAGCAGTTCTTC
>TRBJ2-3|-|-|TRBV5-6
CASSFPGGIDTQYF
TGTGCCAGCAGCTTTCCCGGGGGAATAGATACGCAGTATTTT
>TRBJ2-3|-|-|TRBV19
CASSIDGGSTDTQYF
TGTGCCAGTAGTATAGATGGGGGAAGCACAGATACGCAGTATTTT
>TRBJ2-7|-|TRBD2|TRBV6-1
CASSPGRATTEQYF
TGTGCCAGCAGTCCGGGGAGGGCAACTACAGAGCAGTACTTC
>TRBJ1-2|-|-|TRBV6-6
CASSYSAGNIPPNYGYTF
TGTGCCAGCAGTTACTCTGCAGGAAATATCCCTCCGAACTATGGCTACACCTTC
>TRBJ2-3|-|TRBD1|TRBV7-9
CASSRWDRALDTQYF
TGTGCCAGCAGCAGATGGGACAGGGCTTTGGATACGCAGTATTTT
>TRBJ1-2|-|-|TRBV11-2
CASSYQGLNPPAGGYTF
TGTGCCAGCAGCTATCAGGGGCTGAATCCCCCTGCGGGTGGCTACACCTTC
>TRBJ1-1|few|TRBD1|TRBV4-1
CASSYIHRDRATEAFF
TGCGCCAGCAGCTATATACACCGGGACAGGGCCACTGAAGCTTTCTTT
>TRBJ2-3|-|-|TRBV24-1
CATSDFRETDTQYF
TGTGCCACCAGTGATTTTCGGGAGACAGATACGCAGTATTTT
>TRBJ1-4|-|-|TRBV25-1
CASSAGWEKLFF
TGTGCCAGCAGTGCGGGTTGGGAAAAACTGTTTTTT
>TRBJ2-1|many|-|TRBV3-1
CASSQGRREQFF
TGTGCCAGCAGCCAAGGGCGTCGTGAGCAGTTCTTC
>TRBJ2-7|-|-|TRBV30
CAWRPGSTYEQYF
TGTGCCTGGAGACCGGGGTCGACCTACGAGCAGTACTTC
>TRBJ2-3|-|-|TRBV20-1
CSAREGVRVDTQYF
TGCAGTGCTAGGGAGGGGGTCCGGGTAGATACGCAGTATTTT
>TRBJ1-1|-|-|TRBV12-3/TRBV12-4
CASSHSDSEAFF
TGTGCCAGCAGCCACTCGGACAGCGAAGCTTTCTTT
>TRBJ1-2|-|-|TRBV9
CASSVNPGPDYGYTF
TGTGCCAGCAGCGTAAATCCAGGCCCCGACTATGGCTACACCTTC
>TRBJ1-2|few|TRBD1|TRBV27
CASGTGGLHGYTF
TGTGCCAGCGGCACAGGGGGCCTGCATGGCTACACCTTC
>TRBJ2-7|-|-|TRBV29-1
CSVEVQDSYEQYF
TGCAGCGTTGAGGTTCAGGATTCCTACGAGCAGTACTTC
>TRBJ2-1|many|TRBD2|TRBV5-1
CASSLGGTSSYNEQFF
TGCGCCAGCAGCTTGGGGGGGACTAGCTCGTACAATGAGCAGTTCTTC
>TRBJ2-7|few|-|TRBV4-1
CASSQDGAAFSSYEQYF
TGCGCCAGCAGCCAAGACGGTGCGGCGTTCAGCTCCTACGAGCAGTACTTC
>TRBJ2-4|many|-|TRBV4-3
CASSQVGLGVGTKNIQYF
TGCGCCAGCAGCCAAGTCGGGCTGGGGGTGGGGACCAAAAACATTCAGTACTTC
>TRBJ2-7|few|-|TRBV30
CAWSDVGAVSPYEQYF
TGTGCCTGGAGTGATGTGGGGGCGGTTTCGCCGTACGAGCAGTACTTC
>TRBJ2-1|few|TRBD2|TRBV24-1
CATSDYGTSGNNEQFF
TGTGCCACCAGTGATTACGGGACTAGCGGTAACAATGAGCAGTTCTTC
>TRBJ1-1|-|-|TRBV9
CASSVDVRSNTEAFF
TGTGCCAGCAGCGTAGATGTGAGGTCAAACACTGAAGCTTTCTTT